Presented here are 20 T cell receptor beta chains from one specimen sequenced in a study of spatial heterogeneity in lung cancer. Time point described: sample taken at primary tumor resection. Unsorted samples of tumor, nontumor lung or frozen PBMC had their whole RNA sequenced. TCRdb reanalysed the 5' RACE reads using MiXCR and keeps one entry per CDR3 protein. Of 40,000 to 45,000 distinct CDR3 sequences in the sample, roughly 13% are singletons; the top ten hold 50% to 65%. Here the sequenced sample was PBMCs, taken at surgery. The receptor source for this set is a male donor with early-stage non-small cell lung cancer.

This clonotype has at least ten counts. This chain connects TRBV7-8 to TRBJ1-1; 7 bases are a match to TRBD1. Germline V gene data show CDR1 as SGHVS and CDR2 as FQNEAQ. The CDR3 is 15 amino acids. V lost 5 bases to trimming and J lost 2 bases; unmatched junction nucleotides: 8. The CDR3 protein is CASSKLGTANTEAFF. Written as DNA, the CDR3 is TGTGCCAGCAGCAAACTAGGGACAGCCAACACTGAAGCTTTCTTT.

This sequence joins TRBV6-2 or TRBV6-3 and TRBJ2-1; D not certain. CDR1 is MNHEY, CDR2 SVGEGT, per germline. Trimming removed 2 bases from V and 6 bases from J, with 8 bases in between. The length of the CDR3 is 13 residues. CDR3 region: CASSYATTNEQFF. The CDR3, as DNA: TGTGCCAGCAGTTACGCGACGACCAATGAGCAGTTCTTC.

This clonotype was observed a few times. The rearrangement joins TRBV4-1 to TRBJ2-5; no definite D call. The V gene's germline CDR1 is MGHRA and CDR2 YSYEKL. CDR3 length equals 15 residues. The V end lost 0 bases, the J end lost 3 bases, and 11 bases lay between the germline ends. The CDR3 DNA reads TGCGCCAGCAGCCAAGATAGACTTTTCGAAGAGACCCAGTACTTC. Its translation: CASSQDRLFEETQYF.

This clonotype turned up a few times. The chain is built from TRBV20-1 and TRBJ2-2; 9 nucleotides align to TRBD1. This CDR3 spans 14 amino acids. Germline-derived CDR1 and CDR2 are DFQATT and SNEGSKA (reference sequence). J lost 6 bases, V lost 5 bases, and 7 bases had no gene match. In DNA, the CDR3 is TGCAGTGCTCCGGGACAGGGAATGGCCGGGGAGCTGTTTTTT. It codes for CSAPGQGMAGELFF.

The chain is built from TRBV4-1 and TRBJ2-7; D may be TRBD2 (5 bases). The CDR3 consists of 15 residues. The germline V gene encodes CDR1 MGHRA and CDR2 YSYEKL. V lost 2 bases, J lost 3 bases, and 14 bases lay in between. CDR3 protein: CASSQTTLRGYEQYF. For the CDR3, the DNA is TGCGCCAGCAGCCAAACAACCCTACGGGGCTACGAGCAGTACTTC.

This clonotype was observed at least ten times. V usage is TRBV28 and J usage is TRBJ1-2; D remains ambiguous. Per germline, CDR1 MDHEN and CDR2 SYDVKM. Trimming took 7 bases from V and 5 from J, leaving 17 bases between them. The CDR3 loop spans 14 amino acids. The CDR3 DNA reads as TGTGCCAGCACCCCGGATTCGGCCGTGTATGGCTACACCTTC. This gives the protein CASTPDSAVYGYTF.

This clonotype appeared many times. The rearrangement links TRBV28 to TRBJ1-6; D is unclear. The germline V gene encodes CDR1 MDHEN and CDR2 SYDVKM. This CDR3 is built from 16 residues. V lost 6 bases and J 0 bases, leaving 12 bases between the germline ends. In nucleotides, the CDR3 is TGTGCCAGCAGCCTCCGGAGTAGCTCCTATAATTCACCCCTCCACTTT. Amino acids: CASSLRSSSYNSPLHF.

This clonotype was found a few times. The chain has TRBV5-1 and TRBJ2-2; D is unresolved. Germline loops: CDR1 SGHRS, CDR2 YFSETQ. Trimming took 3 bases from V and 0 from J, leaving 6 bases between them. The CDR3 is 14 amino acids. The CDR3 loop is CASSSPPNTGELFF. CDR3 DNA sequence: TGCGCCAGCAGCTCCCCCCCGAACACCGGGGAGCTGTTTTTT.

This chain joins TRBV12-3 or TRBV12-4 and TRBJ2-1; TRBD1 aligns across 9 bases. The CDR3 is 15 residues long. Germline trimming cut 6 bases from V and 3 bases from J; bases unmatched to any gene: 6. The CDR3: CASREGQGNYNEQFF. The CDR3 coding sequence is TGTGCCAGCAGAGAGGGACAGGGTAACTACAATGAGCAGTTCTTC.

This clonotype has a count of ten or more. The chain employs TRBV6-6 and TRBJ2-5; D perhaps matches TRBD1 (6 bases). Germline V CDR1 and CDR2: MNHNY, SVGAGI (reference sequence). Trimming took 2 bases from V and 4 from J, leaving 14 bases between them. The CDR3 spans 15 residues. The DNA for the CDR3 is TGTGCCAGCAGTTACGCCAATACAGGGCGAGAGACCCAGTACTTC. Its protein product is CASSYANTGRETQYF.

This clonotype has more than one count but fewer than ten. The chain has TRBV10-1 and TRBJ2-1; 9 positions match TRBD1. Germline CDR1 reads WNHNN; CDR2 reads SYGVQD (reference sequence). With V trimmed by 4 bases and J by 8 bases, 9 bases remained unmatched. The CDR3 runs to 15 residues. The chain's CDR3 is CASSGGTGRWDEQFF. The CDR3 nucleotides read TGCGCCAGCAGTGGTGGGACAGGGCGGTGGGATGAGCAGTTCTTC.

In this sample, this clonotype turned up a few times. V is TRBV5-4 and J is TRBJ2-6; no clear D gene. Between the trimmed V and J ends, which lost 0 bases and 0 bases, there was a span of 10 bases. In germline, CDR1 is SGHNT, CDR2 YYREEE (reference sequence). The CDR3 has 17 residues. The CDR3 sequence: CASSLGSVNSGANVLTF. The CDR3 coding sequence is TGTGCCAGCAGCTTGGGGTCAGTAAACTCTGGGGCCAACGTCCTGACTTTC.

This clonotype has a handful of counts. The chain uses TRBV2 and TRBJ2-1; 15 bases line up with TRBD2. V lost 6 bases to trimming and J lost 9 bases; unmatched junction nucleotides: 9. CDR1 is SNHLY, CDR2 FYNNEI, per germline. The CDR3 length is 16 residues. CDR3 protein: CASSTGLAGGLSEQFF. CDR3 DNA: TGTGCCAGCAGCACCGGACTAGCGGGGGGGCTGAGTGAGCAGTTCTTC.

This clonotype was recorded at least ten times. This chain links TRBV11-2 with TRBJ1-6; weak D call: TRBD1 (5 bases). The CDR3 sequence is 15 residues long. Germline CDR1 and CDR2: SGHAT and FQNNGV. With 3 bases removed from V and 8 bases from J, the gap between germline ends came to 14 bases. The CDR3 sequence: CASSLGTGRYSPLHF. The CDR3 nucleotides read TGTGCCAGCAGCTTGGGGACGGGAAGGTATTCACCCCTCCACTTT.

This clonotype was counted ten times or more. The chain has TRBV2 and TRBJ1-5; no clear D gene. Trimming removed 4 bases at V and 2 bases at J, with 9 bases between. Germline CDR1 and CDR2: SNHLY and FYNNEI. The CDR3 covers 14 residues. For the CDR3, the DNA is TGTGCCAGCAGTGGCCTTGGCGGCAATCAGCCCCAGCATTTT. It is translated as CASSGLGGNQPQHF.

This clonotype turned up a few times. V and J are TRBV5-1 and TRBJ2-3; tentatively, D is TRBD1 (5 bases). V was cut by 5 bases and J by 5 bases, with 9 bases left in between. This CDR3 region has 12 residues. Germline CDR1 and CDR2: SGHRS and YFSETQ. CDR3 sequence reads: CASRGLEDTQYF. The CDR3 DNA follows: TGCGCCAGCAGGGGGCTCGAAGATACGCAGTATTTT. Complete variable domain (other parts from reference TRBV5-1 and TRBJ2-3): KAGVTQTPRYLIKTRGQQVTLSCSPISGHRSVSWYQQTPGQGLQFLFEYFSETQRNKGNFPGRFSGRQFSNSRSEMNVSTLELGDSALYLCASRGLEDTQYFGPGTRLTVL.

Details on this clonotype: A much larger clonotype is one base distant, so this may be a read error. This chain joins TRBV14 and TRBJ2-5; perhaps TRBD1 as D (6 bases). The germline V gene has CDR1 SGHDN and CDR2 FVKESK. The length of the CDR3 is 14 residues. CDR3: CVSSPSGVLETQYF. Written as DNA, the CDR3 is TGTGTCAGCAGCCCCTCAGGGGTCCTGGAGACCCAGTACTTC. The full variable domain, completed using reference TRBV14 and TRBJ2-5, is EAGVTQFPSHSVIEKGQTVTLRCDPISGHDNLYWYRRVMGKEIKFLLHFVKESKQDESGMPNNRFLAERTGGTYSTLKVQPAELEDSGVYFCVSSPSGVLETQYFGPGTRLLVL.

This clonotype turned up a few times. The rearrangement joins TRBV9 to TRBJ1-1, with D perhaps TRBD1 (5 bases). Germline V CDR1 and CDR2: SGDLS, YYNGEE. V gave up 4 bases and J gave up 4 bases, with 14 bases separating them. There are 14 residues in the CDR3. The CDR3 loop is CASSRSGSGTEAFF. The DNA for the CDR3 is TGTGCCAGCAGCAGGTCAGGGTCTGGCACTGAAGCTTTCTTT. The full variable domain, rest sourced from reference TRBV9 and TRBJ1-1, is DSGVTQTPKHLITATGQRVTLRCSPRSGDLSVYWYQQSLDQGLQFLIQYYNGEERAKGNILERFSAQQFPDLHSELNLSSLELGDSALYFCASSRSGSGTEAFFGQGTRLTVV.

V gene TRBV11-2 combines with J gene TRBJ2-2; D possibly corresponds to TRBD1 (6 bases). There are 15 residues in the CDR3. V lost 2 bases, J lost 0 bases, and 7 bases lay in between. Germline CDR1 SGHAT, CDR2 FQNNGV. The CDR3 is CASSLWTANTGELFF. CDR3 DNA sequence: TGTGCCAGCAGCTTATGGACAGCGAACACCGGGGAGCTGTTTTTT.

In nucleotides, the CDR3 is TGTGCCATCAGTGGGAACGGGGGCGACACTGAAGCTTTCTTT. It is translated as CAISGNGGDTEAFF. The J gene is TRBJ1-1, the V gene TRBV10-3; D may be TRBD1 (6 bases). This CDR3 is built from 14 residues. Germline lookup yields CDR1 ENHRY and CDR2 SYGVKD. Trimming left V 4 bases short and J 3 bases short, with 12 bases between.